The 14 T cell receptor beta chains below were found in one sample sequenced in a study of read filtering for tumor transcriptome and immune sequencing. The library was built from 400 ng RNA with molecular barcoded adaptors for alpha/delta and beta/gamma chains. One entry per CDR3 protein, called by TCRdb with MiXCR from the reads. The data contain 42,000 or so distinct CDR3 sequences, around 15% of them seen just once; the ten biggest clones take up about 29%. Sequenced sample: a population of CD138-negative cells sorted from bone marrow. These receptors were collected from a donor aged 40 or older with multiple myeloma.

The sample holds many counts of this clonotype. In DNA, the CDR3 is TGCGCCAGCAGTCAATCCGGCAGCGAGCACTCTCATGAGCAGTTCTTC. This encodes CASSQSGSEHSHEQFF. V gene TRBV23-1 combines with J gene TRBJ2-1, with D unresolved. TRBV23-1 is designated an ORF whose function remains uncertain. The CDR3 sequence is 16 residues long. Trimming pared 0 bases from V and 8 bases from J, leaving 17 bases between.

This clonotype came up many times. The V call is TRBV20-1, the J call TRBJ1-1, with D unclear. The CDR3 has 12 residues. Between the trimmed V and J ends, which lost 3 bases and 5 bases, there was a span of 10 bases. From germline, CDR1 is DFQATT and CDR2 SNEGSKA (reference sequence). CDR3 sequence (DNA): TGCAGTGCTAGTCTTTGGGGAACTGAAGCTTTCTTT. This gives the protein CSASLWGTEAFF.

This clonotype has a count of ten or more. The V and J genes are TRBV5-1 and TRBJ2-7; D tentatively fits TRBD1 or TRBD2 (6 bases each). This CDR3 spans 18 amino acids. V was shortened by 1 base and J by 4 bases, with 24 bases between the two germline ends. The V gene's germline CDR1 is SGHRS and CDR2 YFSETQ. CDR3 protein: CASSLHGQRNPGVYEQYF. The CDR3 DNA reads as TGCGCCAGCAGCTTGCACGGACAGCGCAACCCGGGGGTTTACGAGCAGTACTTC.

Turning to this clonotype: At one end, the junction sequence differs from germline, possibly due to a read error. The rearrangement uses TRBV3-1 and TRBJ2-6, with D perhaps TRBD1 or TRBD2 (5 bases each). CDR1 and CDR2 (germline): LGHDT, YNNKEL (reference sequence). This CDR3 is built from 14 residues. CDR3 sequence reads: CASSPSSGANVLIF. CDR3 DNA: TGTGCCAGCAGCCCCAGCTCCGGGGCCAACGTCCTGATTTTC.

To note about this clonotype: A much larger clone differs by one base, so this may be a read error. The chain is built from TRBV6-6 and TRBJ2-1; TRBD1 might be the D (5 bases). The germline V gene encodes CDR1 MNHNY and CDR2 SVGAGI (reference sequence). CDR3 length: 11 residues. CDR3 residues: CASGQSNGQFF. CDR3 sequence (DNA): TGTGCCAGTGGACAATCCAATGGGCAGTTCTTC.

This clonotype occurred many times. V usage is TRBV7-2 and J usage is TRBJ2-1, with TRBD2 matching 16 bases. The length of the CDR3 is 16 residues. V shed 5 bases, J shed 12 bases, and the junction held 10 bases outside the gene matches. Germline V gene lookup returns CDR1 SGHTA and CDR2 FQGNSA. The CDR3 here is CASSPPGLAGGLWQFF. DNA of the CDR3: TGTGCCAGCAGCCCCCCGGGACTAGCGGGAGGGCTGTGGCAGTTCTTC.

This clonotype was seen repeatedly, ten times or more. The CDR3 sequence: CASSLRQGAGNQPQHF. The CDR3, as DNA: TGTGCCAGCAGCCTACGACAGGGGGCGGGCAATCAGCCCCAGCATTTT. The J gene is TRBJ1-5, the V gene TRBV7-2; 10 bases align to TRBD1. This CDR3 contains 16 residues. Germline lookup yields CDR1 SGHTA and CDR2 FQGNSA. Losses at the gene ends were 5 bases for V and 2 bases for J; bases not matched to a gene: 6.

This clonotype was found many times. The CDR3: CASSPWTGGQNIQYF. As DNA, the CDR3 is TGTGCCAGCTCACCTTGGACGGGAGGGCAAAACATTCAGTACTTC. The V gene is TRBV18, the J gene TRBJ2-4; 8 bases agree with TRBD2. V lost 3 bases and J lost 5; bases outside the gene matches: 6. This CDR3 has 15 residues. The germline CDR1 and CDR2 sequences are KGHSH and LQKENI.

This clonotype has ten or more counts. The rearrangement uses TRBV12-3 or TRBV12-4 and TRBJ2-2; D not resolved. V was clipped by 6 bases and J by 6 bases, with 8 bases between them. The CDR3 spans 12 residues. CDR3 bases: TGTGCCAGCAGCCCCAACTCCGGGGAGCTGTTTTTT. Encoded protein: CASSPNSGELFF.

Note on this clonotype: It may be a read error: a sequence one base away is much more abundant. The chain recombines TRBV15 with TRBJ2-5; no reliable D call. CDR3 size: 14 residues. The germline V gene has CDR1 LNHNV and CDR2 YYDKDF (reference sequence). The V end lost 4 bases, the J end lost 8 bases, and 17 bases lay between the germline ends. In nucleotides, the CDR3 is TGTGCCACCAGCACACGAATGGGCCGAGATACCCAGTACTTC. Protein sequence: CATSTRMGRDTQYF.

This clonotype was observed many times. The genes are TRBV10-2 and TRBJ2-1; 11 bases agree with TRBD2. Germline V lookup: CDR1 WSHSY, CDR2 SAAADI. Trimming took 8 bases from V and 8 from J; bases not matched to a gene: 8. The CDR3 loop spans 14 amino acids. The CDR3 DNA is TGCGCCAGCGCACGACTAGCGGGATTTGATGAGCAGTTCTTC. Residues: CASARLAGFDEQFF.

The sample holds many counts of this clonotype. The chain employs TRBV3-1 and TRBJ2-3; the D gene could be TRBD1 or TRBD2 (5 bases each). Trimming took 3 bases from V and 4 from J, leaving 8 bases between them. This CDR3 contains 13 residues. Germline CDR1 and CDR2: LGHDT and YNNKEL (reference sequence). The CDR3 region is CASSHRGPDTQYF. The DNA of the CDR3 is TGTGCCAGCAGCCATCGGGGCCCAGATACGCAGTATTTT.

The chain couples TRBV7-9 to TRBJ2-3; 9 nucleotides line up with TRBD2. Unmatched junction bases numbered 14, after V lost 5 bases and J lost 8 bases. Per germline, CDR1 SEHNR and CDR2 FQNEAQ (reference sequence). CDR3 length: 16 residues. For the CDR3, the DNA is TGTGCCAGCAGCCCAAGCGCTAGCGGGAACGGAGTTACGCAGTATTTT. As protein: CASSPSASGNGVTQYF.

This clonotype was counted many times. The chain couples TRBV11-3 to TRBJ1-1; tentatively, D is TRBD1 (6 bases). The CDR3 loop spans 18 amino acids. V was pared by 0 bases and J by 1 base, with 18 bases between. The V gene's germline CDR1 is SGHNT and CDR2 YENEEA. The CDR3 reads CASSLDPWGALENTEAFF. The CDR3 region has the DNA TGTGCCAGCAGCTTAGATCCGTGGGGGGCCCTCGAGAACACTGAAGCTTTCTTT.